This paragraph covers one T cell receptor beta chain sequence. Sequencing used immunoSEQ multiplex PCR; TCRdb keeps in-frame clones, though not all of them. The sample shows 410,000 or so clones, approximately 92% of them seen only once. The data were obtained in a study of Ad26.COV2.S vaccination and SARS-CoV-2 variants. Treatment given: around 19 received Ad26.COV2.S at low or high dose, single or two shots; five or six received placebo; per-sample allocation not given. Samples were taken on day 63 after the first vaccine or placebo injection. CDR1 is MNHNS and CDR2 is SASEGT in the germline V gene. Deletions cut 2 bases from V and 7 bases from J, with 5 bases between. The CDR3 is made up of 11 amino acids.

This clonotype was sampled from a person between 18 and 65 years old who received the Ad26.COV2.S COVID-19 vaccine or a placebo. The sample was peripheral blood, taken in a trial of Ad26.COV2.S vaccine versus placebo. The rearrangement uses TRBV6-1 and TRBJ1-1; no definite D call. This chain's CDR3 is CASSEYLEAFF. For the CDR3, the DNA is TGTGCCAGCAGTGAATATCTTGAAGCTTTCTTT.